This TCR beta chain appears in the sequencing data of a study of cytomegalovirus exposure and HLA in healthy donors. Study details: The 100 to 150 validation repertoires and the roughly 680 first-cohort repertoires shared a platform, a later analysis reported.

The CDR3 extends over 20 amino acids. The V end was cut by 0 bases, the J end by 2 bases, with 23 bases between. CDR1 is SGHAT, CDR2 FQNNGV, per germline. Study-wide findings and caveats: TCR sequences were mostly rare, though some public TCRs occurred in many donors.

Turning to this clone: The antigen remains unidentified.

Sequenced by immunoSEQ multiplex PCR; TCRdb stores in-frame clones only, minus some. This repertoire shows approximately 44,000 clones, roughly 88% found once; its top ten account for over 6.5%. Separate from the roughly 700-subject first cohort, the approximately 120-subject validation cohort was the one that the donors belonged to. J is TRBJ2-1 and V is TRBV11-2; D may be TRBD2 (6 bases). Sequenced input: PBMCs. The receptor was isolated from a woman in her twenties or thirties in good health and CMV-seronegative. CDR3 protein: CASSLDWVAGRGRTYNEQFF. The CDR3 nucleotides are TGTGCCAGCAGCTTAGATTGGGTTGCGGGGCGGGGACGGACCTACAATGAGCAGTTCTTC.